Listed here are 18 T cell receptor beta chains from one sample, sequenced in a study of blood T cells in healthy people across ages. Alongside a J-beta primer mix, a sample-barcoded 5' primer served in a second PCR lasting roughly 7 to 11 cycles. TCRdb ran MiXCR on the 5' RACE reads and lists one entry per CDR3 protein. The data contain 1.8 million or so distinct CDR3 sequences, approximately 39% of them seen just once; the ten biggest clones take up under 25%. Sequenced: blood. Every receptor here comes from a human donor in good health.

This clonotype was seen only a few times. The rearrangement links TRBV6-6 to TRBJ1-6; D unclear. The germline gives CDR1 MNHNY, CDR2 SVGAGI (reference sequence). This CDR3 is built from 13 residues. Trimming took off 8 bases at V and 4 bases at J, with 9 bases between the two ends. CDR3 region: CASSGIYNSPLHF. The CDR3 nucleotides read TGTGCCAGCTCGGGGATATATAATTCACCCCTCCACTTT.

The V gene is TRBV30, the J gene TRBJ1-2; weak D call: TRBD1 (6 bases). Germline V CDR1 and CDR2: GTSNPN, SVGIG (reference sequence). The V and J ends lost 2 bases and 3 bases respectively, with 10 bases between them. The CDR3 is made up of 13 amino acids. The CDR3 coding sequence is TGTGCCTGGAGTTTAAACAGGGACTATGGCTACACCTTC. As protein: CAWSLNRDYGYTF.

The chain couples TRBV7-2 to TRBJ2-7, with 8 bases identical to TRBD1. The CDR3 spans 15 residues. Germline lookup yields CDR1 SGHTA and CDR2 FQGNSA. Trimming at V came to 4 bases and at J to 4 bases, leaving 9 bases not matched to a gene. CDR3 region: CASSSRQGLAYEQYF. In nucleotides, the CDR3 is TGTGCCAGCAGCTCACGACAGGGGCTGGCTTACGAGCAGTACTTC.

The V call is TRBV5-6, the J call TRBJ1-2; D is uncertain. With 0 bases removed from V and 3 bases from J, the gap between germline ends came to 6 bases. From germline, CDR1 is SGHDT and CDR2 YYEEEE. CDR3 length: 13 residues. Here the CDR3 DNA reads TGTGCCAGCAGCTTGGAACCTTACTATGGCTACACCTTC. It specifies CASSLEPYYGYTF.

This clonotype turned up a few times. This sequence joins TRBV7-9 and TRBJ2-5, with D maybe TRBD1 (6 bases). Trimming cost V 1 base and J 2 bases, with 11 bases left between them. The CDR3 is 15 residues long. Germline loops: CDR1 SEHNR, CDR2 FQNEAQ (reference sequence). The CDR3 DNA is TGTGCCAGCAGCTTAGTTGTCAGGGGACAAGAGACCCAGTACTTC. Amino acids: CASSLVVRGQETQYF.

The gene calls are TRBV4-1 and TRBJ2-1, with D unclear. Trimming pared 4 bases from V and 2 bases from J, leaving 12 bases between. The germline CDR1 and CDR2 sequences are MGHRA and YSYEKL. The CDR3 spans 15 residues. The CDR3 region is CASSPWATPYNEQFF. DNA for the CDR3: TGCGCCAGCAGCCCGTGGGCTACCCCCTACAATGAGCAGTTCTTC.

This clonotype was detected only a few times. V and J are TRBV18 and TRBJ1-2; no clear D. The CDR3 sequence is 14 residues long. Germline V gene lookup returns CDR1 KGHSH and CDR2 LQKENI. V was cut by 0 bases and J by 6 bases, with 11 bases left in between. The CDR3 sequence: CASSPPTVVDGYTF. The DNA for the CDR3 is TGTGCCAGCTCACCACCCACGGTGGTAGATGGCTACACCTTC.

This clonotype was counted between two and nine times. The DNA of the CDR3 is TGTGCCAGCAGGCGCCGCCCGCGGGACGGACCCAGCGAAAAACTGTTTTTT. Protein sequence: CASRRRPRDGPSEKLFF. The V gene is TRBV7-2, the J gene TRBJ1-4, with D possibly being TRBD1 (5 bases). Germline CDR1 SGHTA, CDR2 FQGNSA. The V gene lost 6 bases and the J gene lost 8 bases, with 25 bases spanning the gap. This CDR3 region has 17 residues.

In this sample, this clonotype turned up a few times. The V call is TRBV12-3 or TRBV12-4, the J call TRBJ1-1; tentative D call: TRBD1 (5 bases). This CDR3 region has 15 residues. The V end lost 5 bases, the J end lost 4 bases, and 17 bases lay between the germline ends. Here the CDR3 reads CASSLPTGTFTEAFF. The DNA of the CDR3 is TGTGCCAGCAGTCTACCTACCGGGACCTTCACTGAAGCTTTCTTT.

Only a few counts were recorded for this clonotype. An end of the junction does not agree with germline; a read error may underlie this. The chain carries TRBV7-2 and TRBJ2-7; 10 bases match TRBD2. This CDR3 contains 15 residues. The germline gives CDR1 SGHTA, CDR2 FQGNSA. The DNA for the CDR3 is TGCGCCAGCAGCCCCGTAGCGGGGGGAACCTACGAGCAGTACTTC. This gives the protein CASSPVAGGTYEQYF.

Only a few counts were recorded for this clonotype. The rearrangement links TRBV20-1 to TRBJ2-5, with D perhaps being TRBD1 or TRBD2 (6 bases each). This CDR3 spans 14 amino acids. Trimming took 5 bases from V and 5 from J, leaving 18 bases between them. The germline V gene has CDR1 DFQATT and CDR2 SNEGSKA (reference sequence). CDR3 DNA sequence: TGCAGTGCTTCTTCCCCACTAGGGGGGGAGACCCAGTACTTC. Its translation: CSASSPLGGETQYF.

A few counts support this clonotype. This rearrangement joins TRBV20-1 to TRBJ2-6; 7 bases are shared with TRBD1. From germline, CDR1 is DFQATT and CDR2 SNEGSKA (reference sequence). The CDR3 has 15 amino acids. The trim removed 4 bases at V and 0 bases at J, leaving 3 bases unmatched. CDR3 sequence (DNA): TGCAGTGCTATTGACAGGGCCTCTGGGGCCAACGTCCTGACTTTC. Translating it yields CSAIDRASGANVLTF.

This clonotype has just a few counts. The CDR3 loop reads CASSFLGDRGRQPQHF. The CDR3 region has the DNA TGTGCCAGCAGTTTCTTGGGTGACAGGGGTCGGCAGCCCCAGCATTTT. The chain carries TRBV12-3 or TRBV12-4 and TRBJ1-5; TRBD1 matches 8 bases. This CDR3 is built from 16 residues. Unmatched junction bases numbered 11, after V lost 3 bases and J lost 7 bases.

This clonotype showed up just a few times. V is TRBV9 and J is TRBJ2-4; D is unresolved. The germline V gene has CDR1 SGDLS and CDR2 YYNGEE. V was cut by 1 base and J by 13 bases, with 15 bases left in between. The CDR3 is 13 residues long. The CDR3 DNA sequence: TGTGCCAGCAGCGTAAACACCATCGGAGAGCAGTACTTC. Its translation: CASSVNTIGEQYF.

This clonotype has just a few counts. Written as DNA, the CDR3 is TGCAGCAGTGAGGGGGGCTACAATGAGCAGTTCTTC. It is translated as CSSEGGYNEQFF. V usage is TRBV20-1 and J usage is TRBJ2-1; D possibly matches TRBD1 or TRBD2 (6 bases each). The germline V gene has CDR1 DFQATT and CDR2 SNEGSKA (reference sequence). This CDR3 has 12 amino acids.

The CDR3 reads CASSPHLAASYNEQFF. CDR3 nucleotides: TGTGCCAGCAGTCCGCATCTAGCGGCATCCTACAATGAGCAGTTCTTC. This chain uses TRBV6-2 or TRBV6-3 with TRBJ2-1; 7 nucleotides agree with TRBD2. The CDR3 consists of 16 residues. Losses at the gene ends were 5 bases for V and 1 base for J; bases not matched to a gene: 8. Germline V gene lookup returns CDR1 MNHEY and CDR2 SVGEGT.

The genes are TRBV24-1 and TRBJ1-1; D remains unclear. The CDR3 runs to 17 residues. V lost 1 base, J lost 0 bases, and 14 bases lay in between. Germline CDR1 is KGHDR and CDR2 is SFDVKD. CDR3 nucleotide sequence: TGTGCCACCAGTGATTTTACCCAGGTCATCTTGAACACTGAAGCTTTCTTT. Its protein is CATSDFTQVILNTEAFF.

As concerns this clonotype: The junction differs from germline at one of its ends, possibly a read error. The V gene is TRBV7-2, the J gene TRBJ2-1; D gene uncertain. The CDR3 totals 15 residues. Germline V gene lookup returns CDR1 SGHTA and CDR2 FQGNSA. The CDR3 DNA reads as TGTGCCGGCAGCTCCAGTCTTTTTCCCTACAATGAGCAGTTCTTC. It yields the protein CAGSSSLFPYNEQFF.